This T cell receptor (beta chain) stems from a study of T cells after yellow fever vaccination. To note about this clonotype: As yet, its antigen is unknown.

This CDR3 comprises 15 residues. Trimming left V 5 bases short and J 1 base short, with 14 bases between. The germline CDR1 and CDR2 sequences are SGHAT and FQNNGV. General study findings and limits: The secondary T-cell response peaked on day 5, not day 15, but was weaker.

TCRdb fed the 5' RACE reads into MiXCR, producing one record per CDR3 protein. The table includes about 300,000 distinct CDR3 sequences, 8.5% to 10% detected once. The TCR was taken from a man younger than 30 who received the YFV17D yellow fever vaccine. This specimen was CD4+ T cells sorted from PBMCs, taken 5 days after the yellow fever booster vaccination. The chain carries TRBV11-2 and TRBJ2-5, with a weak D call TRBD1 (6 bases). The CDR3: CASSPLTGLQETQYF. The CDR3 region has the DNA TGTGCCAGCAGCCCCCTGACAGGCCTCCAAGAGACCCAGTACTTC. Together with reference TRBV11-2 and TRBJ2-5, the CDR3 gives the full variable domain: EAGVAQSPRYKIIEKRQSVAFWCNPISGHATLYWYQQILGQGPKLLIQFQNNGVVDDSQLPKDRFSAERLKGVDSTLKIQPAKLEDSAVYLCASSPLTGLQETQYFGPGTRLLVL.